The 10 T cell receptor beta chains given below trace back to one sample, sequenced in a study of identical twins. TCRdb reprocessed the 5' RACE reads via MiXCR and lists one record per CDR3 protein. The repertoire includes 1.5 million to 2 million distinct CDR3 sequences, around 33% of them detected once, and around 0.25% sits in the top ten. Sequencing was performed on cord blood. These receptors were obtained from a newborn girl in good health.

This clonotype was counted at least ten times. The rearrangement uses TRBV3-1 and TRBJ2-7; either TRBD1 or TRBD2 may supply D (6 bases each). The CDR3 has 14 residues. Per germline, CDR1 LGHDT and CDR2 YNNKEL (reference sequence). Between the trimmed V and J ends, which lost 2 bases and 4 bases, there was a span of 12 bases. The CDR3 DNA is TGTGCCAGCAGCCAAAGGGGGGTCTCGTACGAGCAGTACTTC. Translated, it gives CASSQRGVSYEQYF.

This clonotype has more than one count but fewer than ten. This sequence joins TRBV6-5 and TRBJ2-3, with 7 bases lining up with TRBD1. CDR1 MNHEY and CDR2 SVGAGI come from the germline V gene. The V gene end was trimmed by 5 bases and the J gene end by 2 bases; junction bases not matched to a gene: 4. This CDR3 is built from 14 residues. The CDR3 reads CASSRQGYTDTQYF. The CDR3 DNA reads TGTGCCAGCAGTCGACAGGGATACACAGATACGCAGTATTTT.

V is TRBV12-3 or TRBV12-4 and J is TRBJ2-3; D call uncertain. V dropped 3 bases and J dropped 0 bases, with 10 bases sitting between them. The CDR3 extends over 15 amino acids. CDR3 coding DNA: TGTGCCAGCAGTTTGGTAGCACTGAGCACAGATACGCAGTATTTT. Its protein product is CASSLVALSTDTQYF.

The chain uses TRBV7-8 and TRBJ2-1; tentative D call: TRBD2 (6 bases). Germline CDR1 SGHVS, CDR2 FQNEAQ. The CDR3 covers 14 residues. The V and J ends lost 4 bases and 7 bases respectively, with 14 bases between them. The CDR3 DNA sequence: TGTGCCAGCAGCTCAAAGAGACTAGGGAATGAGCAGTTCTTC. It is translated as CASSSKRLGNEQFF.

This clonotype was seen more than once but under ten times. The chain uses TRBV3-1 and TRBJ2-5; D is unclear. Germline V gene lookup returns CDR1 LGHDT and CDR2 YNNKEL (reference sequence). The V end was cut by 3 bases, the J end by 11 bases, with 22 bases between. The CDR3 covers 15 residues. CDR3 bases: TGTGCCAGCAGCCAGGCCCCGAGCTCCTACAATGAGCAGTACTTC. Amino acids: CASSQAPSSYNEQYF.

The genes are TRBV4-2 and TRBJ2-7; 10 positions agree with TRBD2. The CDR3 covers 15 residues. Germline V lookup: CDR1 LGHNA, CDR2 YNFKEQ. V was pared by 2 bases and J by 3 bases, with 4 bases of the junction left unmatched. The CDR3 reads CASSQTVAGGYEQYF. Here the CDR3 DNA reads TGTGCCAGCAGCCAAACTGTAGCGGGAGGCTACGAGCAGTACTTC.

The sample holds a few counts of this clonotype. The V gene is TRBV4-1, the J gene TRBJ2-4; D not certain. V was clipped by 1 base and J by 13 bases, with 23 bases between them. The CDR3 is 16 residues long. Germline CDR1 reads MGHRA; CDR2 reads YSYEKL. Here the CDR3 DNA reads TGCGCCAGCAGCCAAGGGCCCCTGCGCTCCTTCGAGGAGCAGTACTTC. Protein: CASSQGPLRSFEEQYF.

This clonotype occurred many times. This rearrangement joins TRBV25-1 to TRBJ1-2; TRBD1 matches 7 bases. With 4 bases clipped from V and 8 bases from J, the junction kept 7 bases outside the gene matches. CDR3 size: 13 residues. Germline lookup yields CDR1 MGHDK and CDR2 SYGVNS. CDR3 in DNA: TGTGCCAGCAGTGGGACAGGAAGATACGGCTACACCTTC. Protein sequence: CASSGTGRYGYTF.

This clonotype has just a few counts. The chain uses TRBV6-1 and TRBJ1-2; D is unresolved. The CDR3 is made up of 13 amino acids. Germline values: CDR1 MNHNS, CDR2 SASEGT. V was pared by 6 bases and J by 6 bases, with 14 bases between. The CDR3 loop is CASRSPGVHGYTF. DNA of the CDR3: TGTGCCAGCAGATCCCCAGGAGTCCATGGCTACACCTTC.

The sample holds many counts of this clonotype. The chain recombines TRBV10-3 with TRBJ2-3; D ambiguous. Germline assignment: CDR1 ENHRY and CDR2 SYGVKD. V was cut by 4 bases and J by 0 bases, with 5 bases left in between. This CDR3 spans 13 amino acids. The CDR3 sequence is CAISVGSTDTQYF. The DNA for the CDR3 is TGTGCCATCAGTGTGGGCAGCACAGATACGCAGTATTTT.